This TCR beta chain was captured in a study of regulatory T cells in long-lasting Graves disease. For the study at large: Those Graves' patients who were newly diagnosed had been on antithyroid drugs under 3 months.

For TCR beta, libraries came from iRepertoire HTBI primers and Arm-PCR of CDR3 regions. In the original workflow: Gene usage covered approximately 60 TRBV and 14 TRBJ segments. TCRdb itself ran the multiplex PCR reads through MiXCR, one entry per CDR3 protein. These V and J calls rely on TCRdb rather than the paper's analysis. The sample records about 440,000 distinct CDR3 sequences, approximately 16% being singletons. The time point denotes: newly diagnosed GD, antithyroid drugs for less than 3 months. There was RNA extracted from PBMCs, and the TCR library was made from it. The V segment lost 7 bases and the J segment 6 bases; nucleotides outside the gene matches: 11. The CDR3 consists of 15 residues. CDR1 is SQVTM, CDR2 ANQGSEA, per germline. This clonotype came up many times. This sample was also put to use in a study of T cells in Graves' hyperthyroidism and ophthalmopathy. From that report: Researchers defined stable Graves' hyperthyroidism as no ophthalmopathy progression within 18 months.

The J gene is TRBJ2-1, the V gene TRBV29-1; 11 bases fit TRBD2. The clonotype comes from a woman aged 25 to 39 with Graves disease. Sequences were derived from peripheral blood mononuclear cells (PBMCs), sampled at new diagnosis, from a patient treated with antithyroid drugs. Written as DNA, the CDR3 is TGCAGCGGCCTGACCGGGACTAGCGGACCCAATGAGCAGTTCTTC. It encodes CSGLTGTSGPNEQFF.